A single sample is the source of the 8 T cell receptor beta chains below, sequenced in a study of T cells in Graves' hyperthyroidism and ophthalmopathy (dated by TCRdb to the late 2010s). Library creation used multiplex PCR. The sequencer listed for this sample is Illumina HiSeq 2000. The TCR beta CDR3 regions were amplified from RNA transcripts. The TCR CDR3 was subjected to a first round of RT-PCR using the HTBI primer set and the Qiagen OneStep RT-PCR kit. TCRdb trimmed public reads at Q25 via fastp, called clones via MiXCR and kept in-frame beta chains. Rows are unified per CDR3 protein, each entry keeping the most common DNA and genes. In this sample the table shows roughly 180,000 distinct CDR3 sequences, about a tenth of which occur a single time. The biggest ten clones account for roughly a fifth of the sample. The sequencing sample was made of blood. The receptors were sampled from a woman aged 18-30 years with Graves' hyperthyroidism that later progressed to Graves' ophthalmopathy.

In its sample, this clonotype was seen many times. The V and J genes are TRBV12-3 or TRBV12-4 and TRBJ2-7; maybe TRBD2 (5 bases). The CDR3 sequence is 17 residues long. V lost 4 bases and J lost 3, with 22 bases in between. The CDR3 nucleotides are TGTGCCAGCAGTTCCTCCGGAGGTTGGCAGACAAACTACGAGCAGTACTTC. Protein: CASSSSGGWQTNYEQYF.

This clonotype was counted only a few times. The chain combines TRBV7-9 with TRBJ2-3; TRBD2 agrees at 10 bases. The CDR3 runs 16 residues. V shed 5 bases, J shed 4 bases, and the junction held 9 bases outside the gene matches. In germline, CDR1 is SEHNR, CDR2 FQNEAQ (reference sequence). CDR3 loop: CASSGKSSGSPDTQYF. CDR3 bases: TGTGCCAGCAGCGGTAAATCTAGCGGGAGTCCAGATACGCAGTATTTT.

In this sample, this clonotype turned up many times. The chain uses TRBV29-1 and TRBJ2-7; 9 bases agree with TRBD2. There are 13 residues in the CDR3. Looked up from germline, CDR1 is SQVTM and CDR2 is ANQGSEA. Unmatched junction bases numbered 6, after V lost 6 bases and J lost 3 bases. This CDR3 reads CSVLAGARYEQYF. CDR3 nucleotide sequence: TGCAGCGTCTTAGCGGGGGCCCGCTACGAGCAGTACTTC.

A few counts support this clonotype. Here the CDR3 omits its conserved ending phenylalanine or tryptophan, so a read error is the likely source. The V gene is TRBV5-6, the J gene TRBJ2-7; D is unresolved. This CDR3 is 11 amino acids long. Germline-derived CDR1 and CDR2 are SGHDT and YYEEEE. V lost 2 bases and J 4 bases, leaving 4 bases between the germline ends. The CDR3 loop reads CASSFKYEQYL. The CDR3 region has the DNA TGTGCCAGCAGCTTTAAATACGAGCAGTACCTC.

This clonotype was observed at least ten times. The chain combines TRBV2 with TRBJ1-5, with D unclear. Trimming pared 8 bases from V and 4 bases from J, leaving 12 bases between. The CDR3 is 13 residues long. Germline V lookup: CDR1 SNHLY, CDR2 FYNNEI. The CDR3 sequence is CASGREGNQPQHF. The CDR3 DNA reads as TGTGCCAGCGGGCGGGAAGGAAATCAGCCCCAGCATTTT.

This clonotype was detected only a few times. The chain employs TRBV11-1 and TRBJ2-5, with a weak D call TRBD2 (5 bases). The CDR3 runs 14 residues. Germline CDR1 SGHAT, CDR2 FQDESV (reference sequence). V shed 3 bases and J shed 0 bases, with 8 bases lying between them. CDR3 DNA: TGTGCCAGCAGCTTGGAGCGGTACCAAGAGACCCAGTACTTC. It translates to CASSLERYQETQYF.

This clonotype has more than one count but fewer than ten. The chain carries TRBV7-7 and TRBJ2-5; 10 positions agree with TRBD2. Losses at the gene ends were 5 bases for V and 4 bases for J; bases not matched to a gene: 7. The CDR3 contains 15 residues. Germline lookup yields CDR1 SSHAT and CDR2 FNYEAQ (reference sequence). CDR3 DNA sequence: TGTGCCAGCAGCCTCTCAGCGGGAGGGCCAGAGACCCAGTACTTC. Translated: CASSLSAGGPETQYF.

V gene TRBV20-1 combines with J gene TRBJ2-3; 11 bases align to TRBD2. Germline V gives CDR1 DFQATT, CDR2 SNEGSKA (reference sequence). J was trimmed by 3 bases and V by 3 bases; bases with no gene match: 11. The CDR3 length is 17 residues. The CDR3 sequence: CSARRVAGGPGTDTQYF. The CDR3 DNA is TGCAGTGCTAGGAGGGTAGCGGGGGGGCCTGGGACAGATACGCAGTATTTT.